This is a list of T cell receptor beta chains from one sample in a study of blood T cell repertoires in COVID-19. Clones were sequenced by immunoSEQ multiplex PCR, and TCRdb holds only the in-frame ones, with some missing. This table has around 270,000 clones, around 88% appearing once. Source material: peripheral blood. These receptors came from a man aged 25-40 years with acute or convalescent COVID-19. Each CDR3 is given with its conserved first and last residue. D genes are given only for firm matches. Clone size appears in some rows only: once, few, many, or a class for an expanded clone.

V gene	J gene	clone size	D gene	CDR3 protein	CDR3 DNA
TRBV27	TRBJ1-1	-	TRBD1	CASSPYQTGSNTEAFF	TGTGCCAGCAGTCCCTATCAGACAGGGTCAAACACTGAAGCTTTCTTT
TRBV4-2	TRBJ2-7	-	-	CASSQGLRYEQYF	TGTGCCAGCAGCCAAGGTCTACGCTACGAGCAGTACTTC
TRBV12-3/TRBV12-4	TRBJ1-5	-	-	CASSLVRNQPQHF	TGTGCCAGCAGTTTGGTGAGGAATCAGCCCCAGCATTTT
TRBV7-9	TRBJ1-5	-	TRBD1	CASSFWTGRSNQPQHF	TGTGCCAGCAGCTTCTGGACAGGGAGGAGCAATCAGCCCCAGCATTTT
TRBV9	TRBJ2-3	-	TRBD2	CASSPRRIAGGEDTQYF	TGTGCCAGCAGCCCCCGGCGAATAGCGGGGGGCGAGGATACGCAGTATTTT
TRBV28	TRBJ1-4	-	TRBD1	CASSHSGQGVFGFRESVEKLFF	TGTGCCAGCAGCCATTCGGGACAGGGTGTTTTTGGATTTAGGGAGTCTGTTGAAAAACTGTTTTTT
TRBV19	TRBJ1-1	-	TRBD1	CASSAPGQGFTEAFF	TGTGCCAGCAGTGCTCCGGGACAGGGGTTCACTGAAGCTTTCTTT
TRBV7-2	TRBJ1-5	few	-	CASSPAPRGNQPQHF	TGTGCCAGCAGCCCTGCCCCCAGGGGCAATCAGCCCCAGCATTTT
TRBV5-1	TRBJ2-5	-	TRBD1	CASSLPGGQETQYF	TGCGCCAGCAGCTTGCCAGGGGGCCAAGAGACCCAGTACTTC
TRBV19	TRBJ2-7	once	TRBD2	CASSKRGPYEQYF	TGTGCCAGTAGTAAGCGGGGACCCTACGAGCAGTACTTC
TRBV2	TRBJ1-5	-	-	CASSTTGPQPQHF	TGTGCCAGCAGTACAACGGGTCCTCAGCCCCAGCATTTT
TRBV18	TRBJ1-5	few	-	CASSQGQGSNQPQHF	TGTGCCAGCTCACAGGGGCAGGGAAGCAATCAGCCCCAGCATTTT
TRBV7-3	TRBJ2-7	-	TRBD2	CASSPGNGRGYEQYF	TGTGCCAGCAGCCCCGGGAACGGGAGGGGGTACGAGCAGTACTTC
TRBV2	TRBJ1-1	few	-	CASMGQGRNTEAFF	TGTGCCAGCATGGGGCAGGGCAGGAACACTGAAGCTTTCTTT
TRBV28	TRBJ2-6	-	-	CASSFWESSGANVLTF	TGTGCCAGCAGTTTTTGGGAGAGCTCTGGGGCCAACGTCCTGACTTTC
TRBV7-2	TRBJ2-1	-	-	CASSLAGRNEQFF	TGTGCCAGCAGCTTAGCGGGCAGGAATGAGCAGTTCTTC
TRBV2	TRBJ2-5	-	-	CASSEASVYSDRQETQYF	TGTGCCAGCAGTGAAGCCTCCGTTTATTCGGACAGACAAGAGACCCAGTACTTC
TRBV7-2	TRBJ2-3	many	-	CASSLVRGRGTDTQYF	TGTGCCAGCAGCTTAGTTAGGGGCCGAGGAACAGATACGCAGTATTTT
TRBV7-2	TRBJ2-1	-	-	CASSLQSAYNEQFF	TGTGCCAGCAGCTTGCAGAGCGCCTACAATGAGCAGTTCTTC
TRBV11-1	TRBJ2-1	-	-	CASSLGYSDEQFF	TGTGCCAGCAGCTTAGGTTACAGTGATGAGCAGTTCTTC
TRBV6-4	TRBJ2-2	-	-	CASILGTPGELFF	-
TRBV3-1/TRBV3-2	TRBJ2-3	-	-	CASSHPSGSKTDTQYF	TGTGCCAGCAGCCACCCCTCCGGGAGTAAAACAGATACGCAGTATTTT
TRBV6-2/TRBV6-3	TRBJ1-6	-	TRBD1	CASSSYPGGDNSPLHF	TGTGCCAGCAGTTCCTATCCAGGGGGCGATAATTCACCCCTCCACTTT
TRBV3-1/TRBV3-2	TRBJ2-7	-	-	CASSQFGEQYF	TGTGCCAGCAGCCAATTCGGCGAGCAGTACTTC
TRBV5-4	TRBJ1-5	-	-	CASSLDGGGNQPQHF	TGTGCCAGCAGCTTGGACGGGGGGGGCAATCAGCCCCAGCATTTT
TRBV7-6	TRBJ2-7	few	-	CASSYSAGTQWGEQYF	TGTGCCAGCAGCTACTCCGCCGGGACTCAATGGGGAGAGCAGTACTTC